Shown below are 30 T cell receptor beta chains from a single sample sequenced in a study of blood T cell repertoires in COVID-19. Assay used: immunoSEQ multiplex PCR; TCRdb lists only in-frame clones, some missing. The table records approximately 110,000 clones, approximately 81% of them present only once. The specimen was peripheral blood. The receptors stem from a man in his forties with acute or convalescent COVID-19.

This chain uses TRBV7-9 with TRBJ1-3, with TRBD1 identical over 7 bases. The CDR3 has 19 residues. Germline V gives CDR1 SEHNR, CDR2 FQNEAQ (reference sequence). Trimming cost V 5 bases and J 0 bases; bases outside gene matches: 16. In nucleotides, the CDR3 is TGTGCCAGCAGCCCATCGCAGACAGGGCGTGATTACTCTGGAAACACCATATATTTT. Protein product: CASSPSQTGRDYSGNTIYF.

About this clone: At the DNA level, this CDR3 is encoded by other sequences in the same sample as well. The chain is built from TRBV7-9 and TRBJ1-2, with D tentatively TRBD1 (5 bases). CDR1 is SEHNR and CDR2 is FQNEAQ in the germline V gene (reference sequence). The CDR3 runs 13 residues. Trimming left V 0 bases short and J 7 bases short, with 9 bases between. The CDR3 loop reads CASSLAREGGYTF. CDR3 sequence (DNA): TGTGCCAGCAGCTTAGCCAGGGAAGGTGGCTACACCTTC.

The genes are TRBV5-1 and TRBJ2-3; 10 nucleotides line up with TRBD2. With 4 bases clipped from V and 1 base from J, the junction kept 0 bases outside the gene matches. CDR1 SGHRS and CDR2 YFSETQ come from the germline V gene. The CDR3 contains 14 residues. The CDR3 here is CASSSGRGTDTQYF. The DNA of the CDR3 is TGCGCCAGCAGCAGCGGGAGGGGCACAGATACGCAGTATTTT. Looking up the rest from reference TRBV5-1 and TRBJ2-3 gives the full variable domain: KAGVTQTPRYLIKTRGQQVTLSCSPISGHRSVSWYQQTPGQGLQFLFEYFSETQRNKGNFPGRFSGRQFSNSRSEMNVSTLELGDSALYLCASSSGRGTDTQYFGPGTRLTVL.

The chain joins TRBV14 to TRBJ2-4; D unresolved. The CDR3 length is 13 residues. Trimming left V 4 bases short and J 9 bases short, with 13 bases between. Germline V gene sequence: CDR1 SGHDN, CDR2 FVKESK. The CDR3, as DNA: TGTGCCAGCAGCCCCAAGGTCCTAGGCATTCAGTACTTC. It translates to CASSPKVLGIQYF.

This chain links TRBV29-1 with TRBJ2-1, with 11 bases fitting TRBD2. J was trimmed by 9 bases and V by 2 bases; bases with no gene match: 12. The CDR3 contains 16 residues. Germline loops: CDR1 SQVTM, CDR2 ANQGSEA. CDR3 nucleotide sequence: TGCAGCGTTGAAAGGGTTACTAGCGGGAGTCCGTTTGAGCAGTTCTTC. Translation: CSVERVTSGSPFEQFF.

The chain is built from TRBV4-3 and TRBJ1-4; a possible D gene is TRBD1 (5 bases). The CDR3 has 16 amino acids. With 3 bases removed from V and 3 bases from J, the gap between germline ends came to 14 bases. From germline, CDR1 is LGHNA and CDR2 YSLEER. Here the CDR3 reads CASSQLNRGANEKLFF. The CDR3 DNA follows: TGCGCCAGCAGCCAGCTGAATCGGGGGGCTAATGAAAAACTGTTTTTT.

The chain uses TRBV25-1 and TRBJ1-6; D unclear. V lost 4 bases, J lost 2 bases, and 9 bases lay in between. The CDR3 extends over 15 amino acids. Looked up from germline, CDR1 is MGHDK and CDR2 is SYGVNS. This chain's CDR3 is CASSGLFTYNSPLHF. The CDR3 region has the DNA TGTGCCAGCAGTGGACTATTCACCTATAATTCACCCCTCCACTTT.

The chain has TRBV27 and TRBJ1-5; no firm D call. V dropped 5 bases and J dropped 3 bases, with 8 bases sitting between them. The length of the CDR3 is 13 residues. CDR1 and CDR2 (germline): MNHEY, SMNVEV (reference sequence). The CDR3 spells CASSPINNQPQHF. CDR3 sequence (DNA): TGTGCCAGCAGTCCTATCAACAATCAGCCCCAGCATTTT.

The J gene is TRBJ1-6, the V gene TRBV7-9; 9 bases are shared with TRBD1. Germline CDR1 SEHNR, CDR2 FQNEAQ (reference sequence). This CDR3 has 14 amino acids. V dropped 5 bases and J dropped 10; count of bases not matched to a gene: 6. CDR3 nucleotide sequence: TGTGCCAGCAGCATGGACAGGGGTCGATCACCCCTCCACTTT. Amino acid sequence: CASSMDRGRSPLHF.

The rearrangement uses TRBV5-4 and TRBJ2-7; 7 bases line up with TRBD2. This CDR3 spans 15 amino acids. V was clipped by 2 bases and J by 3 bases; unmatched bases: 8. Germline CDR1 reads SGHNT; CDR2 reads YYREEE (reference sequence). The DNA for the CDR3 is TGTGCCAGCAGCTTATTTGGCGGGGGTCTCTACGAGCAGTACTTC. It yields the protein CASSLFGGGLYEQYF.

The CDR3: CASSPGTSGGASTDTQYF. The CDR3 DNA reads as TGTGCCAGCAGCCCCGGGACTAGCGGGGGGGCCTCCACAGATACGCAGTATTTT. This chain uses TRBV11-3 with TRBJ2-3; 16 positions match TRBD2. The V gene end was trimmed by 5 bases and the J gene end by 2 bases; junction bases not matched to a gene: 7. Looked up from germline, CDR1 is SGHNT and CDR2 is YENEEA. This CDR3 is 18 amino acids long.

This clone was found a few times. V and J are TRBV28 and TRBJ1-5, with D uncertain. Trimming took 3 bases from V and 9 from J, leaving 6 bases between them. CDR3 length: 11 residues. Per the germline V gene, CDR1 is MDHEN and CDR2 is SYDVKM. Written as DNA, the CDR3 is TGTGCCAGCAGTTTTGGGAGGCCCCAGCATTTT. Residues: CASSFGRPQHF. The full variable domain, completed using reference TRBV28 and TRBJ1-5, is DVKVTQSSRYLVKRTGEKVFLECVQDMDHENMFWYRQDPGLGLRLIYFSYDVKMKEKGDIPEGYSVSREKKERFSLILESASTNQTSMYLCASSFGRPQHFGDGTRLSIL.

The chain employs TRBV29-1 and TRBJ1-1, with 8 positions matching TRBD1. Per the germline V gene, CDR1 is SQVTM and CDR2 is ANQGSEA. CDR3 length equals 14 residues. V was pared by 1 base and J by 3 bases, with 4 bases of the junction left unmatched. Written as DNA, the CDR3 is TGCAGCGTTGAAGGCAGGGGGCGGGACACTGAAGCTTTCTTT. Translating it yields CSVEGRGRDTEAFF.

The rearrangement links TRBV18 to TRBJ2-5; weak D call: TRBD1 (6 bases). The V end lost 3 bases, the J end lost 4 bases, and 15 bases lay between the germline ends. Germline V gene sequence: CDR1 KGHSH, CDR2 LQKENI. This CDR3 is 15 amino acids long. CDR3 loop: CASSPSTGSRETQYF. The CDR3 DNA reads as TGTGCCAGCTCACCGAGCACAGGGTCCCGAGAGACCCAGTACTTC.

CDR3 bases: TGTGCCAGCAGTCCCCTGGGGGCGAATGACTACGAGCAGTACTTC. The encoded protein is CASSPLGANDYEQYF. The V call is TRBV27, the J call TRBJ2-7, with D possibly being TRBD1 (6 bases). This CDR3 is built from 15 residues. The ends were cut back, 5 bases at V and 3 bases at J, with 17 bases in the middle. Germline loops: CDR1 MNHEY, CDR2 SMNVEV (reference sequence).

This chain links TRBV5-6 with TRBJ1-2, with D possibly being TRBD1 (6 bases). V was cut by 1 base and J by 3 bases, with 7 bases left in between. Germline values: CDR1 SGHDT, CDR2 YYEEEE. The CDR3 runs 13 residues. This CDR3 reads CASSLNRDYGYTF. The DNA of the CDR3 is TGTGCCAGCAGCTTGAACAGGGACTATGGCTACACCTTC.

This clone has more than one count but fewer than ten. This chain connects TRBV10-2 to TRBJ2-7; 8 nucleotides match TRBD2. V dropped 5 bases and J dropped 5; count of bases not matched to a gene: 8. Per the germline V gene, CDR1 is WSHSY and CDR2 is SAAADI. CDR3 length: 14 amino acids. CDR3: CASSTSGGRDEQYF. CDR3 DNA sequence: TGCGCCAGCAGTACTAGCGGAGGGAGGGACGAGCAGTACTTC.

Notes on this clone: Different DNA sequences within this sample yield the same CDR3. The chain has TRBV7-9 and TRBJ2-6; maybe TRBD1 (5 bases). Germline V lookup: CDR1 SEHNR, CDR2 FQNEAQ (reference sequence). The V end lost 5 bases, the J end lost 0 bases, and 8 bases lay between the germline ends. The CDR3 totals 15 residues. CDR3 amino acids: CASSLRVSGANVLTF. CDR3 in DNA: TGTGCCAGCAGCCTCAGGGTCTCTGGGGCCAACGTCCTGACTTTC. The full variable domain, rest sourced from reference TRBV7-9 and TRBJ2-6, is DTGVSQNPRHKITKRGQNVTFRCDPISEHNRLYWYRQTLGQGPEFLTYFQNEAQLEKSRLLSDRFSAERPKGSFSTLEIQRTEQGDSAMYLCASSLRVSGANVLTFGAGSRLTVL.

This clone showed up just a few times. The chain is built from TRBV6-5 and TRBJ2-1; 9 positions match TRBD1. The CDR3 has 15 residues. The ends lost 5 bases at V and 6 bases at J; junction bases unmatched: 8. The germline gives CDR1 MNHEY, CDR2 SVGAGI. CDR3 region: CASSPKGQGSNEQFF. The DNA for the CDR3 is TGTGCCAGCAGTCCGAAAGGACAGGGGAGCAATGAGCAGTTCTTC.

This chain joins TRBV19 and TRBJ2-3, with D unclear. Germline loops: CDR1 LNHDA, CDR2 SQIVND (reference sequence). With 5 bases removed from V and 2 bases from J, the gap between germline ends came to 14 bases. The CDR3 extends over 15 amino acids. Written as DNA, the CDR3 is TGTGCCAGTAGTCGACGCGGCGGTTCCACAGATACGCAGTATTTT. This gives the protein CASSRRGGSTDTQYF.

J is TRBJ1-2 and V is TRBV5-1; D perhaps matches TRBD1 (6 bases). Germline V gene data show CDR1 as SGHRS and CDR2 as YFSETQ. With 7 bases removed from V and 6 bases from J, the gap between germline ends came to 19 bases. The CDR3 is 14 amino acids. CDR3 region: CASGRQDPKDGYTF. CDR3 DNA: TGCGCCAGCGGAAGACAGGACCCTAAGGATGGCTACACCTTC.

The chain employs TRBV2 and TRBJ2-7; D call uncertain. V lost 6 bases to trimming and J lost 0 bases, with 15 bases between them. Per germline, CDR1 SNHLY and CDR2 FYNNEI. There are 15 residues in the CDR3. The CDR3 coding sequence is TGTGCCAGCAGAGGTCCGGGTCCTAGCTCCTACGAGCAGTACTTC. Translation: CASRGPGPSSYEQYF.

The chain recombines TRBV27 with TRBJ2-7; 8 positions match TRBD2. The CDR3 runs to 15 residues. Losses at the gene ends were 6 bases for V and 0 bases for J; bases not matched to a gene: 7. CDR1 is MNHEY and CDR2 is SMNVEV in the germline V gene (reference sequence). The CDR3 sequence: CASSRTGTSSYEQYF. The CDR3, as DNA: TGTGCCAGCAGCCGAACTGGGACTAGCTCCTACGAGCAGTACTTC.

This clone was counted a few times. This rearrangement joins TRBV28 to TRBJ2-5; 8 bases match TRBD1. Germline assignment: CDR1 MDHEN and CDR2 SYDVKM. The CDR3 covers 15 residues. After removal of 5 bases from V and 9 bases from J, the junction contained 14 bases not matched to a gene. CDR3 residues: CASSTPGQGKGAQYF. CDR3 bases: TGTGCCAGCAGTACCCCCGGACAGGGAAAGGGAGCCCAGTACTTC.

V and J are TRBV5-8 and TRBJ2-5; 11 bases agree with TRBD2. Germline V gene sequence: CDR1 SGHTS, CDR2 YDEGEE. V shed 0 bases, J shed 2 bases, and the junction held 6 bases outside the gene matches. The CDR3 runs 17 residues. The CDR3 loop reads CASSLAVGLAVQETQYF. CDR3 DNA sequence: TGTGCCAGCAGCTTGGCCGTGGGACTAGCGGTGCAAGAGACCCAGTACTTC.

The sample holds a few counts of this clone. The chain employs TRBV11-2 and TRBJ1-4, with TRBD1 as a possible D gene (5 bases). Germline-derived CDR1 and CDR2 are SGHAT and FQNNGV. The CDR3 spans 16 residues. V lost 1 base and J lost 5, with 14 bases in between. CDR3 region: CASSLVGGALNEKLFF. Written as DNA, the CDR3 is TGTGCCAGCAGCTTAGTCGGGGGAGCACTAAATGAAAAACTGTTTTTT.

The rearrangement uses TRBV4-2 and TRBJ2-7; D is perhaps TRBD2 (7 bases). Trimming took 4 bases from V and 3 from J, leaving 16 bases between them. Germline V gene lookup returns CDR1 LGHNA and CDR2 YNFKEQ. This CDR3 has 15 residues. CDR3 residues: CASSPRGGGSYEQYF. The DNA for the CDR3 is TGTGCCAGCAGCCCCCGTGGGGGGGGCAGCTACGAGCAGTACTTC.

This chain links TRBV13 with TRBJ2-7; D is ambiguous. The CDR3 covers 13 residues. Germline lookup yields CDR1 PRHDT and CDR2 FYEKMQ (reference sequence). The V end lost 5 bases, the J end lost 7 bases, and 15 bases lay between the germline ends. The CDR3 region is CASSMGARLEQYF. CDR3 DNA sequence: TGTGCCAGCAGCATGGGTGCTCGACTGGAGCAGTACTTC. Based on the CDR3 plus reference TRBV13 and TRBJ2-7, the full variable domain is AAGVIQSPRHLIKEKRETATLKCYPIPRHDTVYWYQQGPGQDPQFLISFYEKMQSDKGSIPDRFSAQQFSDYHSELNMSSLELGDSALYFCASSMGARLEQYFGPGTRLTVT.

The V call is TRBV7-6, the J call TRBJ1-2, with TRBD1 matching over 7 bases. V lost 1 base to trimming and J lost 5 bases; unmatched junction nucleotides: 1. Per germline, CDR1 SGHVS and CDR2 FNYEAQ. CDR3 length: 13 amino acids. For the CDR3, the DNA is TGTGCCAGCAGCTTAGGGACAGGTTATGGCTACACCTTC. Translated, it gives CASSLGTGYGYTF.

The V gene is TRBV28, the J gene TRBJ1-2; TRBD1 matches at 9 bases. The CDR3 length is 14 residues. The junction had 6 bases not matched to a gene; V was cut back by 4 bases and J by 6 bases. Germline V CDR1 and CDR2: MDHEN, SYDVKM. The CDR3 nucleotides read TGTGCCAGCAGTTCCCCAGGGACAGGGAATGGCTACACCTTC. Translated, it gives CASSSPGTGNGYTF.